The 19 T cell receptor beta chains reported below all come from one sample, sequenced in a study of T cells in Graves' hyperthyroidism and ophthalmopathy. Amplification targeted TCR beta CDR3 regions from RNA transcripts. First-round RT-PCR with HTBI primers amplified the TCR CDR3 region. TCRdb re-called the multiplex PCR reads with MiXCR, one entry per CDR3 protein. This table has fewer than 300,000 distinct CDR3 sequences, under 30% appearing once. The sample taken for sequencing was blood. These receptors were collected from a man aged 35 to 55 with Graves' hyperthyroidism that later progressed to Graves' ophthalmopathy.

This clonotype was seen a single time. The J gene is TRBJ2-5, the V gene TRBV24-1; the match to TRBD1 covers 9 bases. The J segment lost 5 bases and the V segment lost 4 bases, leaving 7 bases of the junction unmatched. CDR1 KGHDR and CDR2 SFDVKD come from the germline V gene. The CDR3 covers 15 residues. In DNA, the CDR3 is TGTGCCACCAGTGACCCCACAGGGGGCTTTGAGACCCAGTACTTC. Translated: CATSDPTGGFETQYF.

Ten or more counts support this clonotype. The CDR3 DNA follows: TGTGCCAGCAGGGACCGATGGACTAGCGGGATTAGGAGTGAGACCCAGTACTTC. Translation gives CASRDRWTSGIRSETQYF. V and J are TRBV6-4 and TRBJ2-5; 12 positions agree with TRBD2. CDR3 length: 18 residues. The junction had 16 bases not matched to a gene; V was cut back by 6 bases and J by 5 bases. Per the germline V gene, CDR1 is MRHNA and CDR2 is SNTAGT.

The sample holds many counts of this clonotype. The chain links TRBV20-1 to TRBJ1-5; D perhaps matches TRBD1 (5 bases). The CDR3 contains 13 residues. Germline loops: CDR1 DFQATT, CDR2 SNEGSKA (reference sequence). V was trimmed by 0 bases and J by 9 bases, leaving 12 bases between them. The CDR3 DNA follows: TGCAGTGCTAGAGAAGGGACCGCAGGGCCCCAGCATTTT. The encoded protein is CSAREGTAGPQHF.

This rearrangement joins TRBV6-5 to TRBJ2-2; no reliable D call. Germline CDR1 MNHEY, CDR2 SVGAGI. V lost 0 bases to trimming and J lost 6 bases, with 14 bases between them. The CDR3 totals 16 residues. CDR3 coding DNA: TGTGCCAGCAGTTACTCACGTCCAGGCAATCCCGGGGAGCTGTTTTTT. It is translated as CASSYSRPGNPGELFF.

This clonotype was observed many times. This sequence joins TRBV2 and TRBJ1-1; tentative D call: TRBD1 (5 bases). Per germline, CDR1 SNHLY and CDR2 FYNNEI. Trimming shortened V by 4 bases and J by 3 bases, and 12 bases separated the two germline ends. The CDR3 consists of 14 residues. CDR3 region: CASSGGVVDTEAFF. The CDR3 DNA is TGTGCCAGCAGTGGAGGGGTCGTGGACACTGAAGCTTTCTTT.

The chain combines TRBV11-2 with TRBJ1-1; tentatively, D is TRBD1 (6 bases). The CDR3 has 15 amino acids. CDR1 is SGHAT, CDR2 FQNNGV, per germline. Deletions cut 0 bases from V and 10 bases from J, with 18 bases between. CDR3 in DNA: TGTGCCAGCAGCTTAGAGGTAGGACAGATTCTTGGAGCTTTCTTT. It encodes CASSLEVGQILGAFF.

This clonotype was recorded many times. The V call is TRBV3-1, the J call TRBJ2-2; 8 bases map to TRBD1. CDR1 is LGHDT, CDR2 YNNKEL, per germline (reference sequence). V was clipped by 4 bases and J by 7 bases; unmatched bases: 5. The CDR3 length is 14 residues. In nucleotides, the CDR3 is TGTGCCAGCAGCCTTAGACAGGGGATCGGGGAGCTGTTTTTT. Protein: CASSLRQGIGELFF.

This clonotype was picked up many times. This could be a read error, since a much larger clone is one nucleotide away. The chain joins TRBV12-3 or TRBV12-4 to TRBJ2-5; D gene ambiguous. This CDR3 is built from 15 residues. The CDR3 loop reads CASSFWVGNQEIQYF. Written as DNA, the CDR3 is TGTGCCAGCAGTTTCTGGGTTGGCAACCAAGAGATCCAGTACTTC.

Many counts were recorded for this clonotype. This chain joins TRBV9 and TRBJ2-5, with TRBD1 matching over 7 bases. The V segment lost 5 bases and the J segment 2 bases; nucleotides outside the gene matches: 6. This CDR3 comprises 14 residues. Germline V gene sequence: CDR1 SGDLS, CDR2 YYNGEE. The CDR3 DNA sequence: TGTGCCAGCAGTGGCCGGACAGGACAAGAGACCCAGTACTTC. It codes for CASSGRTGQETQYF.

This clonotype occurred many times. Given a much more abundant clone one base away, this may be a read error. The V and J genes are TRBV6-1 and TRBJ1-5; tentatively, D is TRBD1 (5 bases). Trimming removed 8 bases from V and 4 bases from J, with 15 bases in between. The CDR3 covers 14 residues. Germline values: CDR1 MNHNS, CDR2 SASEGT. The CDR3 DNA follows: TGTGCCAGCGTCGGACGGGGCGTAAATCAGCCCCAGCATTTT. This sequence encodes CASVGRGVNQPQHF.

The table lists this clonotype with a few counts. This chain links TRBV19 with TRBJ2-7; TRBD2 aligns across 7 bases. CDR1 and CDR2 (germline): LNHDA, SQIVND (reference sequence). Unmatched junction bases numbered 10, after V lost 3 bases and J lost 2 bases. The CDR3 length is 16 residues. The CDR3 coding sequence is TGTGCCAGTAGTATTGGGAGGGGCTCCTCTACCTACGAGCAGTACTTC. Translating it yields CASSIGRGSSTYEQYF.

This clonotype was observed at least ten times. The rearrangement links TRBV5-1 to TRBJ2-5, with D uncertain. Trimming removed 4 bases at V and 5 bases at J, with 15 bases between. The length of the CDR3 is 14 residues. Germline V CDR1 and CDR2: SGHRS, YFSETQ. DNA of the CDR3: TGCGCCAGCAGCCTGCAACCTTATCGGGAGACCCAGTACTTC. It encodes CASSLQPYRETQYF.

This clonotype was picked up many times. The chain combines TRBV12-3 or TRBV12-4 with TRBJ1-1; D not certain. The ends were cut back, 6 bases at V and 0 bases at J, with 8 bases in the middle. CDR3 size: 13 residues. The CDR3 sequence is CASSPGMNTEAFF. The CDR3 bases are TGTGCCAGCAGCCCTGGCATGAACACTGAAGCTTTCTTT.

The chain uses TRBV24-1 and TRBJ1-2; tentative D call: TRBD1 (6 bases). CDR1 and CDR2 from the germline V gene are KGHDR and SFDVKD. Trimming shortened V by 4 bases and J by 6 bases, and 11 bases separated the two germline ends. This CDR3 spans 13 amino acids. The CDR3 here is CATSEGQFDGYTF. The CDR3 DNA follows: TGTGCCACCAGTGAAGGACAGTTTGATGGCTACACCTTC.

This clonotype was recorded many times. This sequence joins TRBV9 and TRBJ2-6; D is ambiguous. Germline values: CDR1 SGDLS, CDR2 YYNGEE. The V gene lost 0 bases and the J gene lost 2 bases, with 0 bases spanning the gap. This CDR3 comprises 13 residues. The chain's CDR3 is CASSVAGANVLTF. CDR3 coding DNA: TGTGCCAGCAGCGTAGCTGGGGCCAACGTCCTGACTTTC.

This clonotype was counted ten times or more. CDR3: CASSEALRGEGGYTF. CDR3 coding DNA: TGTGCCAGCAGTGAAGCGCTTCGAGGGGAGGGGGGCTACACCTTC. The chain carries TRBV2 and TRBJ1-2, with a weak D call TRBD1 (5 bases). The CDR3 loop spans 15 amino acids. The germline V gene has CDR1 SNHLY and CDR2 FYNNEI. V was clipped by 0 bases and J by 8 bases, with 16 bases between them.

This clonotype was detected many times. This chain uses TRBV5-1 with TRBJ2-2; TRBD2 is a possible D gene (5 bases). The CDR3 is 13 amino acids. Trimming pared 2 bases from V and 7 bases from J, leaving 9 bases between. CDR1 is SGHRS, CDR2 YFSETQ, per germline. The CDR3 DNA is TGCGCCAGCAGCTTCGGGGAAGGCGGGGAGCTGTTTTTT. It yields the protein CASSFGEGGELFF.

The CDR3 region has the DNA TGTGCCAGCAGTTCGGAGGGACGGGACACAGATACGCAGTATTTT. As protein: CASSSEGRDTDTQYF. This chain joins TRBV12-3 or TRBV12-4 and TRBJ2-3; possibly TRBD2 for D (6 bases). The V end was cut by 4 bases, the J end by 2 bases, with 13 bases between. The CDR3 length is 15 residues.

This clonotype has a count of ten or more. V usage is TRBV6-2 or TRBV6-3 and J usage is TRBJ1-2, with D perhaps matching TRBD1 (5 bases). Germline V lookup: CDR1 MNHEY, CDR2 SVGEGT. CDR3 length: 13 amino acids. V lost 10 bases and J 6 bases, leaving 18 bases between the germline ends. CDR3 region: CATDIEWGDGYTF. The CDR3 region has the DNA TGTGCCACCGACATTGAGTGGGGGGATGGCTACACCTTC.